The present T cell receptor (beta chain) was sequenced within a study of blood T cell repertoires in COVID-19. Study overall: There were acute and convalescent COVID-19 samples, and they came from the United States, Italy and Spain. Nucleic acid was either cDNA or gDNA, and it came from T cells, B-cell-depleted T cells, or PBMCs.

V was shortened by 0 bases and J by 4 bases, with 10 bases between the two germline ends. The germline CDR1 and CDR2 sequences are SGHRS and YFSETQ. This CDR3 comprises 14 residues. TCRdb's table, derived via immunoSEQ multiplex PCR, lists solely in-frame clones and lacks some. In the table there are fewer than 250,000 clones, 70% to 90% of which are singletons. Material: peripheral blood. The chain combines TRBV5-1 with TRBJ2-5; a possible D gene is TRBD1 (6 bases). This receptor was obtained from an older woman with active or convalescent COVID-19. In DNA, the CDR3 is TGCGCCAGCAGCTTGGCAGCAGGGGCAGAGACCCAGTACTTC. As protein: CASSLAAGAETQYF.